The 28 T cell receptor beta chains reported below all come from one sample, sequenced in a study of long-term antiretroviral therapy in people with HIV. Runs used v3.0 of the immunoSEQ assay and were done at survey level. Libraries were prepared by immunoSEQ multiplex PCR; TCRdb keeps only in-frame clonotypes and omits some of them. This table holds approximately 24,000 clones, approximately 80% found once. The source was unsorted PBMCs, collected roughly 6.2 years after starting antiretroviral therapy. These TCRs come from a man younger than 45 with HIV.

This chain links TRBV9 with TRBJ2-2, with 7 nucleotides matching TRBD1. Trimming cost V 0 bases and J 4 bases; bases outside gene matches: 6. This CDR3 comprises 16 residues. Germline V gene sequence: CDR1 SGDLS, CDR2 YYNGEE. CDR3 loop: CASSVGGRGSTGELFF. The CDR3, as DNA: TGTGCCAGCAGCGTAGGAGGCAGGGGGTCCACCGGGGAGCTGTTTTTT.

The gene calls are TRBV6-5 and TRBJ2-7; either TRBD1 or TRBD2 may supply D (5 bases each). CDR1 is MNHEY and CDR2 is SVGAGI in the germline V gene. V was shortened by 10 bases and J by 2 bases, with 18 bases between the two germline ends. The CDR3 is 14 amino acids. The CDR3 bases are TGTGCCACCTCTACGGGGACGCTTACCTACGAGCAGTACTTC. Amino acids: CATSTGTLTYEQYF.

This chain links TRBV7-8 with TRBJ2-1, with TRBD2 identical over 10 bases. The length of the CDR3 is 18 residues. J gave up 2 bases and V 1 base, and 8 bases lay outside the gene matches. From germline, CDR1 is SGHVS and CDR2 FQNEAQ. The DNA of the CDR3 is TGTGCCAGCAGCTTAGACCTAGCGGGAGTACCGGCCTACAATGAGCAGTTCTTC. It yields the protein CASSLDLAGVPAYNEQFF.

J is TRBJ2-1 and V is TRBV27, with D tentatively TRBD2 (5 bases). CDR1 MNHEY and CDR2 SMNVEV come from the germline V gene (reference sequence). Trimming took off 3 bases at V and 0 bases at J, with 15 bases between the two ends. The CDR3 consists of 17 residues. The CDR3 region is CASSLTGRSVSYNEQFF. CDR3 DNA: TGTGCCAGCAGTTTGACGGGAAGGAGTGTCTCCTACAATGAGCAGTTCTTC.

The chain links TRBV9 to TRBJ1-1; D remains ambiguous. V gave up 0 bases and J gave up 3 bases, with 12 bases separating them. The length of the CDR3 is 15 residues. Per germline, CDR1 SGDLS and CDR2 YYNGEE. The DNA of the CDR3 is TGTGCCAGCAGCGTAGCACCCCTCCGGGACACTGAAGCTTTCTTT. It specifies CASSVAPLRDTEAFF.

CDR3 sequence (DNA): TGTGCCAGCAGCTTAATTCTATTGCGGGAGGGTTATGAGCAGTTCTTC. This encodes CASSLILLREGYEQFF. The chain employs TRBV5-6 and TRBJ2-1; 9 bases map to TRBD2. CDR3 length: 16 residues. The germline V gene encodes CDR1 SGHDT and CDR2 YYEEEE. With 2 bases clipped from V and 8 bases from J, the junction kept 11 bases outside the gene matches.

The V call is TRBV10-3, the J call TRBJ2-1; 8 bases line up with TRBD1. The V and J ends lost 2 bases and 7 bases, in that order; junction bases with no gene match: 19. CDR1 and CDR2 (germline): ENHRY, SYGVKD. The CDR3 is 19 amino acids. The CDR3 DNA follows: TGTGCCATCAGTGAGAATTTGTTTTCCGGGACAGGTACAGGGAATGAGCAGTTCTTC. This encodes CAISENLFSGTGTGNEQFF.

This clone has a handful of counts. Here the CDR3 reads CASSWGLAGAEETQYF. As DNA, the CDR3 is TGTGCCAGCAGCTGGGGACTAGCGGGGGCTGAAGAGACCCAGTACTTC. The gene calls are TRBV5-4 and TRBJ2-5; TRBD2 matches at 14 bases. Looked up from germline, CDR1 is SGHNT and CDR2 is YYREEE (reference sequence). V shed 3 bases, J shed 3 bases, and the junction held 4 bases outside the gene matches. CDR3 size: 16 residues. The full variable domain, in which reference TRBV5-4 and TRBJ2-5 provide the parts outside the CDR3, is ETGVTQSPTHLIKTRGQQVTLRCSSQSGHNTVSWYQQALGQGPQFIFQYYREEENGRGNFPPRFSGLQFPNYSSELNVNALELDDSALYLCASSWGLAGAEETQYFGPGTRLLVL.

In DNA, the CDR3 is TGCGCCAGCAGCCAACCGGGACAGATCACAGATACGCAGTATTTT. This translates into CASSQPGQITDTQYF. The chain employs TRBV4-1 and TRBJ2-3, with 7 bases lining up with TRBD1. Germline values: CDR1 MGHRA, CDR2 YSYEKL. The CDR3 runs to 15 residues. V was clipped by 2 bases and J by 2 bases; unmatched bases: 4.

The genes are TRBV6-5 and TRBJ2-7, with TRBD1 as a possible D gene (6 bases). Germline assignment: CDR1 MNHEY and CDR2 SVGAGI. The V and J ends lost 2 bases and 2 bases respectively, with 10 bases between them. The CDR3 has 14 amino acids. The CDR3 DNA is TGTGCCAGCAGTTACGGCAGGGGAGCCTACGAGCAGTACTTC. This translates into CASSYGRGAYEQYF.

This sequence joins TRBV2 and TRBJ1-1, with 8 bases lining up with TRBD1. This CDR3 spans 17 amino acids. J lost 2 bases, V lost 6 bases, and 14 bases had no gene match. Per the germline V gene, CDR1 is SNHLY and CDR2 is FYNNEI. CDR3 residues: CASSEIPGGTRNTEAFF. As DNA, the CDR3 is TGTGCCAGCAGCGAAATACCAGGGGGCACTCGTAACACTGAAGCTTTCTTT. Combining the CDR3 with reference TRBV2 and TRBJ1-1 gives the whole variable domain EPEVTQTPSHQVTQMGQEVILRCVPISNHLYFYWYRQILGQKVEFLVSFYNNEISEKSEIFDDQFSVERPDGSNFTLKIRSTKLEDSAMYFCASSEIPGGTRNTEAFFGQGTRLTVV.

The chain recombines TRBV9 with TRBJ1-4; 8 bases map to TRBD1. The V and J ends lost 1 base and 7 bases, in that order; junction bases with no gene match: 6. The CDR3 totals 15 residues. Germline V gene sequence: CDR1 SGDLS, CDR2 YYNGEE. This CDR3 reads CASSVSWTGFEKLFF. In nucleotides, the CDR3 is TGTGCCAGCAGCGTATCTTGGACAGGGTTTGAAAAACTGTTTTTT. The whole variable domain, filled in from reference TRBV9 and TRBJ1-4, reads DSGVTQTPKHLITATGQRVTLRCSPRSGDLSVYWYQQSLDQGLQFLIQYYNGEERAKGNILERFSAQQFPDLHSELNLSSLELGDSALYFCASSVSWTGFEKLFFGSGTQLSVL.

V gene TRBV7-2 combines with J gene TRBJ2-5; D is perhaps TRBD2 (7 bases). This CDR3 is built from 14 residues. Looked up from germline, CDR1 is SGHTA and CDR2 is FQGNSA. Trimming removed 7 bases from V and 5 bases from J, with 17 bases in between. The CDR3 spells CASNPRGGVETQYF. The CDR3 DNA is TGTGCCAGCAACCCAAGGGGGGGGGTGGAGACCCAGTACTTC.

The table lists this clone with a count of one. The chain uses TRBV7-9 and TRBJ2-2, with TRBD1 matching over 8 bases. Germline V CDR1 and CDR2: SEHNR, FQNEAQ (reference sequence). J gave up 2 bases and V 5 bases, and 4 bases lay outside the gene matches. This CDR3 has 15 amino acids. In DNA form, the CDR3 reads TGTGCCAGCAGCCGCGGACAGGGAAACACCGGGGAGCTGTTTTTT. This translates into CASSRGQGNTGELFF.

The chain combines TRBV6-5 with TRBJ1-4; no reliable D call. This CDR3 is 11 amino acids long. V shed 8 bases and J shed 2 bases, with 3 bases lying between them. The germline gives CDR1 MNHEY, CDR2 SVGAGI. CDR3 amino acids: CASGTNEKLFF. CDR3 nucleotides: TGTGCCAGCGGGACTAATGAAAAACTGTTTTTT.

In this sample, this clone turned up a few times. The V gene is TRBV5-6, the J gene TRBJ2-1, with TRBD2 as a possible D gene (5 bases). This CDR3 spans 13 amino acids. V was shortened by 4 bases and J by 15 bases, with 20 bases between the two germline ends. Germline CDR1 is SGHDT and CDR2 is YYEEEE. The CDR3 nucleotides read TGTGCCAGCAGCGGGAGAATGTTCCCAGAGGGGTTCTTC. Its translation is CASSGRMFPEGFF.

V and J are TRBV7-2 and TRBJ2-7; D might be TRBD1 or TRBD2, each matching 6 bases. The CDR3 runs 14 residues. Germline V gene data show CDR1 as SGHTA and CDR2 as FQGNSA. V lost 1 base and J lost 2, with 9 bases in between. The CDR3 reads CASSLVEGAYEQYF. As DNA, the CDR3 is TGTGCCAGCAGCTTAGTGGAGGGGGCCTACGAGCAGTACTTC.

J is TRBJ2-2 and V is TRBV9, with D maybe TRBD2 (6 bases). This CDR3 is 17 amino acids long. The germline V gene has CDR1 SGDLS and CDR2 YYNGEE. Trimming cost V 3 bases and J 1 base, with 16 bases left between them. The CDR3 reads CASSAGRRSGNTGELFF. The CDR3 DNA is TGTGCCAGCAGCGCGGGGAGGAGATCGGGGAACACCGGGGAGCTGTTTTTT.

This chain joins TRBV4-3 and TRBJ1-4, with D possibly matching TRBD1 (6 bases). Germline V gene data show CDR1 as LGHNA and CDR2 as YSLEER. V shed 5 bases and J shed 5 bases, with 15 bases lying between them. This CDR3 is 15 amino acids long. The CDR3 region has the DNA TGCGCCAGCAGCGGGGGGCAGGGTAGAAATGAAAAACTGTTTTTT. This sequence encodes CASSGGQGRNEKLFF.

This clone turned up a few times. CDR3 sequence: CASSLWGGITDTQYF. The CDR3, as DNA: TGTGCCAGCAGTTTATGGGGGGGCATTACAGATACGCAGTATTTT. The gene calls are TRBV7-2 and TRBJ2-3; TRBD2 might be the D (7 bases). V was shortened by 6 bases and J by 3 bases, with 16 bases between the two germline ends. Germline V lookup: CDR1 SGHTA, CDR2 FQGNSA. This CDR3 is 15 amino acids long.

This clone was counted only a few times. This rearrangement joins TRBV2 to TRBJ2-7; 7 nucleotides agree with TRBD1. The CDR3 is 12 amino acids. V shed 8 bases, J shed 2 bases, and the junction held 3 bases outside the gene matches. Germline assignment: CDR1 SNHLY and CDR2 FYNNEI. CDR3 sequence (DNA): TGTGCCAGCCGGACAGGCCCCTACGAGCAGTACTTC. Translated, it gives CASRTGPYEQYF.

V usage is TRBV5-1 and J usage is TRBJ2-2; D gene ambiguous. CDR1 and CDR2 (germline): SGHRS, YFSETQ. V shed 1 base and J shed 0 bases, with 4 bases lying between them. The CDR3 extends over 14 amino acids. The CDR3 nucleotides are TGCGCCAGCAGCTTGTCAGCGAACACCGGGGAGCTGTTTTTT. Translating gives CASSLSANTGELFF.

This chain connects TRBV28 to TRBJ1-5; D unresolved. CDR1 is MDHEN and CDR2 is SYDVKM in the germline V gene. CDR3 size: 15 residues. Trimming left V 2 bases short and J 6 bases short, with 14 bases between. As DNA, the CDR3 is TGTGCCAGCAGTTTACCCCAGGCGATTTCTCAGCCCCAGCATTTT. As protein: CASSLPQAISQPQHF.

The gene calls are TRBV27 and TRBJ2-1, with D perhaps being TRBD1 or TRBD2 (5 bases each). CDR1 is MNHEY and CDR2 is SMNVEV in the germline V gene (reference sequence). The V end was cut by 1 base, the J end by 8 bases, with 18 bases between. CDR3 length: 16 amino acids. As DNA, the CDR3 is TGTGCCAGCAGTTTATGGGGGACGTCGACCAGGGATGAGCAGTTCTTC. Translated: CASSLWGTSTRDEQFF.

This rearrangement joins TRBV7-2 to TRBJ2-2, with 8 bases identical to TRBD1. Germline CDR1 reads SGHTA; CDR2 reads FQGNSA. Trimming at V came to 3 bases and at J to 1 base, leaving 7 bases not matched to a gene. The CDR3 has 17 amino acids. The CDR3 is CASSFRAGTGNTGELFF. In DNA form, the CDR3 reads TGTGCCAGCAGCTTCCGGGCCGGGACAGGGAACACCGGGGAGCTGTTTTTT.

The J gene is TRBJ2-2, the V gene TRBV18; D is unclear. Germline V gene data show CDR1 as KGHSH and CDR2 as LQKENI. The CDR3 runs 13 residues. The V end was cut by 2 bases, the J end by 6 bases, with 7 bases between. CDR3 sequence: CASSPGQSGELFF. CDR3 bases: TGTGCCAGCTCACCAGGGCAGTCCGGGGAGCTGTTTTTT.

J is TRBJ1-2 and V is TRBV7-3; TRBD1 agrees at 8 bases. There are 13 residues in the CDR3. Trimming took 5 bases from V and 4 from J; bases not matched to a gene: 3. Germline V gene data show CDR1 as SGHTA and CDR2 as FQGTGA. Written as DNA, the CDR3 is TGTGCCAGCAGCCGGGACAGGAGCTATGGCTACACCTTC. It encodes CASSRDRSYGYTF.

This sequence joins TRBV5-1 and TRBJ2-7, with 9 bases lining up with TRBD1. Germline loops: CDR1 SGHRS, CDR2 YFSETQ. The CDR3 spans 15 residues. Unmatched junction bases numbered 12, after V lost 6 bases and J lost 5 bases. CDR3 in amino acids: CASTVGTGYFHEQYF. CDR3 nucleotide sequence: TGCGCCAGCACCGTGGGGACAGGGTACTTTCACGAGCAGTACTTC.